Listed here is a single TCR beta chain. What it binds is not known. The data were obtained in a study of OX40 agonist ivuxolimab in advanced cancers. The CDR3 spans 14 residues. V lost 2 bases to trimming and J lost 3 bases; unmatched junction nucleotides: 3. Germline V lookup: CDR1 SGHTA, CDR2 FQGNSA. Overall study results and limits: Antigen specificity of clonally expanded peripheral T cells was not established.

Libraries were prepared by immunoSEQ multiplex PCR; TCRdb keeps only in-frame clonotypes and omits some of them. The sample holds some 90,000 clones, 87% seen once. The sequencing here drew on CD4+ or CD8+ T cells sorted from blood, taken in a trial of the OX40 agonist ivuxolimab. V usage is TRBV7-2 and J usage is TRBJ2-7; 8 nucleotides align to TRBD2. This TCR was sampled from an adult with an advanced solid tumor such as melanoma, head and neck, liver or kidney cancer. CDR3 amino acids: CASSLTGGGYEQYF. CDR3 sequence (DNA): TGTGCCAGCAGCTTAACGGGAGGGGGCTACGAGCAGTACTTC.